This T cell receptor (beta chain) is from a study of blood T cell repertoires in COVID-19. Across the whole study: In each case, the material was cDNA or gDNA derived from T cells, B-cell-depleted T cells, or PBMCs.

Assay: immunoSEQ multiplex PCR; the TCRdb copy retains only in-frame clones and omits some. The table includes roughly 250,000 clones, about nine tenths detected once. Participants had their cohort set by participant-reported clinical history. With V trimmed by 2 bases and J by 9 bases, 7 bases remained unmatched. The CDR3 sequence is 14 residues long. Germline CDR1 reads LNHNV; CDR2 reads YYDKDF (reference sequence). The V gene is TRBV15, the J gene TRBJ2-1, with 7 nucleotides matching TRBD1. The specimen was PBMCs or T cells enriched from blood (not recorded which). This receptor was taken from a woman aged 40 to 50 with acute COVID-19. CDR3: CATSRKGADIEQFF. The CDR3 region has the DNA TGTGCCACCAGCAGAAAGGGGGCGGATATTGAGCAGTTCTTC.